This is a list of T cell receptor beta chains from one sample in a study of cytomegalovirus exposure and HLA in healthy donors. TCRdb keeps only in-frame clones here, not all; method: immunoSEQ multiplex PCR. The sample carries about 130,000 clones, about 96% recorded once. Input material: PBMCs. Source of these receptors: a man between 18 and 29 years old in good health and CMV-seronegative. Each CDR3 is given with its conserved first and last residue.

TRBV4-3 CASSLHNGELFF
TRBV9 CASSVQVRTEAFF
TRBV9 CASSVGGTGGYNEQFF
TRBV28 CASSSDRVGTEAFF
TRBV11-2 CASSSLLAGLYNEQFF
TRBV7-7 CASSLGRGPGQPQHF
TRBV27 CASSLRSRNYEQYF
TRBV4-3 CASSQGAGVGEQFF
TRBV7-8 CASSHGTGGLYGYTF
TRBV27 CASSLTSGSSYNEQFF
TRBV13 CASSDRGLARYNEQFF
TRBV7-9 CASSLDRGGAYGYTF
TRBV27 CASSLTTGQAYEQYF
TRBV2 CASSEAPHQGYYQPQHF
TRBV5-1 CASSSTGKAFF
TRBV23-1 CAIPEEVPGPAQPQHF
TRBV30 CAWSYPPVFGEQYF
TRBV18 CASSPIEPGGLSNQPQHF
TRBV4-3 CASSQLAGGPGTDTQYF
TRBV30 CAWRTTATDTQYF
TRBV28 CASSPARTGPNEQFF
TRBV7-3 CASSLEGRLTDTQYF
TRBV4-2 CASSQVISAGGTDTQYF
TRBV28 CASSFRTTNEQFF
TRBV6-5 CASRPGQGNNEQFF
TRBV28 CASSTGTSGIYEQYF
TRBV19 CASSFSGGYTF
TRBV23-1 CASSQSEGSGDTNFSYEQYF
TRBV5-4 CASSPQGANLGNTIYF
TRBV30 CAWTTGGGYTF
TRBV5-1 CASSLTGLEQYF
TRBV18 CASSPTPGLATGELFF
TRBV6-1 CASPQPLTYEQYF
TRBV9 CASSTPSGAYNEQFF
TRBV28 CASSPERGSYNEQFF
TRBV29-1 CSVGRTGVETQYF
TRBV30 CAWSVFGETQYF
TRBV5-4 CASKVRQGYNEQFF
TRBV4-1 CASSHPRDSGGIQPQHF
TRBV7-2 CASSLEGAVEKLFF
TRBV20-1 CSAGTATEAFF
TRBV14 CASSPTGYEQFF
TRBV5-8 CASSFDRDYGYTF
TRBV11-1 CASSLGSSYEQYF
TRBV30 CVFSGIHNEQFF